One and the same sample provided the 12 T cell receptor beta chains below, sequenced in a study of T cell changes during pregnancy in multiple sclerosis. Profiled with immunoSEQ multiplex PCR; TCRdb holds only in-frame clones, not every one. The sample carries tens of thousands of clones, around 89% recorded once. Sample: CD8+ T cells from peripheral blood mononuclear cells, taken in the first trimester of pregnancy. The receptors here all came from a female donor with multiple sclerosis, enrolled in a pregnancy study.

V is TRBV29-1 and J is TRBJ1-1; D is unclear. Germline CDR1 is SQVTM and CDR2 is ANQGSEA. With 0 bases removed from V and 1 base from J, the gap between germline ends came to 9 bases. CDR3 length: 14 amino acids. This CDR3 is CSVEDLSRNTEAFF. The DNA for the CDR3 is TGCAGCGTTGAAGATCTTAGCAGGAACACTGAAGCTTTCTTT.

The V and J genes are TRBV27 and TRBJ2-7, with 7 positions matching TRBD2. CDR1 and CDR2 from the germline V gene are MNHEY and SMNVEV (reference sequence). CDR3 size: 13 residues. Germline trimming cut 8 bases from V and 3 bases from J; bases unmatched to any gene: 7. CDR3 region: CASGTRENYEQYF. The CDR3 nucleotides read TGTGCCAGCGGTACGCGGGAGAACTACGAGCAGTACTTC.

V and J are TRBV18 and TRBJ2-5; perhaps TRBD1 as D (6 bases). Germline CDR1 is KGHSH and CDR2 is LQKENI. The ends were cut back, 1 base at V and 4 bases at J, with 22 bases in the middle. The CDR3 is 18 amino acids. DNA of the CDR3: TGTGCCAGCTCACCACTTGATTGGGGGCGAACATGGGGAGAGACCCAGTACTTC. Its translation: CASSPLDWGRTWGETQYF.

The rearrangement joins TRBV29-1 to TRBJ2-2; D gene unclear. The CDR3 runs to 12 residues. Looked up from germline, CDR1 is SQVTM and CDR2 is ANQGSEA. V was trimmed by 7 bases and J by 3 bases, leaving 9 bases between them. The CDR3 DNA reads TGCAGCGCACTCCATGACACCGGGGAGCTGTTTTTT. Its protein product is CSALHDTGELFF.

The chain carries TRBV7-9 and TRBJ1-1; D uncertain. The CDR3 runs 14 residues. Trimming removed 2 bases at V and 10 bases at J, with 17 bases between. CDR1 is SEHNR and CDR2 is FQNEAQ in the germline V gene (reference sequence). CDR3 nucleotides: TGTGCCAGCAGCTTATACGGTTCGGGTTTCGGAGCTTTCTTT. It yields the protein CASSLYGSGFGAFF.

This chain joins TRBV6-5 and TRBJ2-1; D is possibly TRBD2 (6 bases). Trimming cost V 2 bases and J 3 bases, with 11 bases left between them. Germline V lookup: CDR1 MNHEY, CDR2 SVGAGI. The CDR3 runs 15 residues. The CDR3 region has the DNA TGTGCCAGCAGTTACGGGGTAGCGGACTACAATGAGCAGTTCTTC. Protein product: CASSYGVADYNEQFF.

The V and J genes are TRBV7-6 and TRBJ1-1; D uncertain. Trimming stripped 1 base from V and 0 bases from J, with 27 bases between. The germline V gene encodes CDR1 SGHVS and CDR2 FNYEAQ. This CDR3 is built from 21 residues. CDR3 coding DNA: TGTGCCAGCAGCTTAGGAGTAGGGAACCGGGAATCCCCTGAAATGAACACTGAAGCTTTCTTT. It encodes CASSLGVGNRESPEMNTEAFF.

This chain links TRBV6-5 with TRBJ2-7, with TRBD2 matching over 7 bases. V gave up 0 bases and J gave up 3 bases; unmatched junction bases: 2. This CDR3 contains 14 residues. The germline V gene encodes CDR1 MNHEY and CDR2 SVGAGI. The CDR3 reads CASSYSGGNYEQYF. The DNA for the CDR3 is TGTGCCAGCAGTTACTCGGGAGGGAACTACGAGCAGTACTTC.

The rearrangement uses TRBV4-3 and TRBJ2-7; a weak D match, TRBD1 (5 bases). V gave up 0 bases and J gave up 3 bases, with 9 bases separating them. From germline, CDR1 is LGHNA and CDR2 YSLEER. The CDR3 length is 14 residues. The CDR3: CASSQDREGYEQYF. CDR3 DNA sequence: TGCGCCAGCAGCCAAGACAGGGAAGGCTACGAGCAGTACTTC.

This chain's CDR3 is CASTIDKDRVRAFF. Written as DNA, the CDR3 is TGTGCCAGCACCATAGACAAAGACAGGGTTCGAGCTTTCTTT. The V call is TRBV2, the J call TRBJ1-1, with TRBD1 matching over 7 bases. Germline CDR1 and CDR2: SNHLY and FYNNEI. The V segment lost 7 bases and the J segment 10 bases; nucleotides outside the gene matches: 15. The CDR3 spans 14 residues.

The rearrangement uses TRBV5-1 and TRBJ2-3; D is possibly TRBD2 (6 bases). Deletions cut 4 bases from V and 6 bases from J, with 21 bases between. CDR3 size: 16 residues. CDR1 is SGHRS and CDR2 is YFSETQ in the germline V gene. The CDR3 protein is CASSLRIGTGHDTQYF. DNA of the CDR3: TGCGCCAGCAGCCTAAGAATAGGGACTGGACACGATACGCAGTATTTT.

The genes are TRBV10-3 and TRBJ2-2, with a weak D call TRBD2 (6 bases). Germline CDR1 is ENHRY and CDR2 is SYGVKD. This CDR3 has 13 residues. Trimming left V 6 bases short and J 7 bases short, with 12 bases between. DNA of the CDR3: TGTGCCATCAGGGGGGGAATATTCGGGGAGCTGTTTTTT. It yields the protein CAIRGGIFGELFF.